This T cell receptor (beta chain) was recovered during a study of blood T cell repertoires in COVID-19. Whole-study context: T cells, B-cell-depleted T cells, or PBMCs provided the cDNA or gDNA that served as material.

This clone was detected once. The authors' processing: Estimation of nucleated cell counts was performed using reference gene primer amplification. Data came from immunoSEQ multiplex PCR; TCRdb stores just in-frame clones and leaves some out. For V, J and clone size, that table is used; D and trimming come from the DNA. The data hold about 220,000 clones, with roughly 85% observed a single time. Recruited during active infection, patients (from Seattle) were subsequently followed longitudinally. V was clipped by 1 base and J by 1 base, with 13 bases between them. CDR3 length equals 16 residues. Germline CDR1 and CDR2: LNHDA and SQIVND (reference sequence).

This rearrangement joins TRBV19 to TRBJ1-1; possible D gene TRBD1, 5 bases. The sequencing input was peripheral blood. The TCR comes from an older woman with COVID-19, enrolled during active disease. The CDR3 loop is CASSIVVQVKNTEAFF. The CDR3, as DNA: TGTGCCAGTAGTATAGTAGTACAGGTGAAGAACACTGAAGCTTTCTTT.